These 26 T cell receptor beta chains were sequenced from one sample in a study of T cell responses to AZD1222 COVID-19 vaccine. Generated by immunoSEQ multiplex PCR, the TCRdb table keeps only in-frame clones and is missing some. The table has roughly 100,000 clones, 80% to 95% seen once. Sample: peripheral blood, taken 28 days after the second AZD1222 dose. The receptors here all came from an adult who received the AZD1222 COVID-19 vaccine.

The chain carries TRBV7-2 and TRBJ1-3; D gene uncertain. This CDR3 contains 13 residues. The V end lost 4 bases, the J end lost 8 bases, and 12 bases lay between the germline ends. The V gene's germline CDR1 is SGHTA and CDR2 FQGNSA. Written as DNA, the CDR3 is TGTGCCAGCAGCTGGACCTTTCGGGACACCATATATTTT. It codes for CASSWTFRDTIYF.

This clone was seen a single time. The chain employs TRBV9 and TRBJ2-2; 9 bases line up with TRBD2. Looked up from germline, CDR1 is SGDLS and CDR2 is YYNGEE. The V and J ends lost 3 bases and 3 bases, in that order; junction bases with no gene match: 9. CDR3 length equals 17 residues. CDR3 nucleotides: TGTGCCAGCAGCGCCCACAGCGGGGGGTCGCACACCGGGGAGCTGTTTTTT. As protein: CASSAHSGGSHTGELFF.

V gene TRBV2 combines with J gene TRBJ2-2; 9 bases line up with TRBD1. The CDR3 is made up of 17 amino acids. Germline V gene data show CDR1 as SNHLY and CDR2 as FYNNEI. Losses at the gene ends were 6 bases for V and 2 bases for J; bases not matched to a gene: 10. The CDR3 loop is CASSRRRTGANTGELFF. CDR3 coding DNA: TGTGCCAGCAGCCGCCGCCGGACAGGGGCCAACACCGGGGAGCTGTTTTTT.

This clone was seen a few times. The chain has TRBV5-1 and TRBJ2-5; a possible D gene is TRBD1 (6 bases). The V gene lost 5 bases and the J gene lost 1 base, with 9 bases spanning the gap. The CDR3 has 13 residues. Germline CDR1 is SGHRS and CDR2 is YFSETQ. CDR3 in DNA: TGCGCCAGCAGTGGACAGACCCAAGAGACCCAGTACTTC. Translating it yields CASSGQTQETQYF.

The chain links TRBV19 to TRBJ1-1; 8 bases match TRBD1. CDR3 size: 15 residues. Looked up from germline, CDR1 is LNHDA and CDR2 is SQIVND (reference sequence). J gave up 0 bases and V 5 bases, and 5 bases lay outside the gene matches. The CDR3 region has the DNA TGTGCCAGTAGTTTCCGACAGGGGATGAACACTGAAGCTTTCTTT. Translated: CASSFRQGMNTEAFF.

The V call is TRBV9, the J call TRBJ1-4, with 8 bases fitting TRBD1. The J segment lost 8 bases and the V segment lost 4 bases, leaving 7 bases of the junction unmatched. The length of the CDR3 is 14 residues. Germline V gives CDR1 SGDLS, CDR2 YYNGEE. This CDR3 reads CASSTGQGQEKLFF. The CDR3 nucleotides are TGTGCCAGCAGCACTGGACAGGGACAGGAAAAACTGTTTTTT.

The J gene is TRBJ1-2, the V gene TRBV6-5; D remains ambiguous. V lost 7 bases to trimming and J lost 8 bases, with 14 bases between them. Germline CDR1 and CDR2: MNHEY and SVGAGI. The CDR3 contains 12 residues. Here the CDR3 DNA reads TGTGCCAGCAAGGTTCCTGTTGACGGCTACACCTTC. It is translated as CASKVPVDGYTF.

The chain couples TRBV24-1 to TRBJ2-1, with D possibly matching TRBD2 (6 bases). The germline V gene has CDR1 KGHDR and CDR2 SFDVKD. This CDR3 is built from 17 residues. V lost 1 base to trimming and J lost 1 base, with 13 bases between them. CDR3 sequence (DNA): TGTGCCACCAGTGATTTTCGGCGGGGCAGGTCCTACAATGAGCAGTTCTTC. Its protein is CATSDFRRGRSYNEQFF.

The chain employs TRBV24-1 and TRBJ2-3; weak D call: TRBD1 (5 bases). V lost 0 bases and J 1 base, leaving 16 bases between the germline ends. Per the germline V gene, CDR1 is KGHDR and CDR2 is SFDVKD. The CDR3 runs 18 residues. Here the CDR3 reads CATSDLRPRGTCTDTQYF. The DNA for the CDR3 is TGTGCCACCAGTGATTTGCGACCAAGGGGAACGTGCACAGATACGCAGTATTTT.

This clone came up once. The rearrangement uses TRBV11-2 and TRBJ1-4; D not resolved. With 5 bases removed from V and 12 bases from J, the gap between germline ends came to 13 bases. The CDR3 sequence is 12 residues long. Germline V CDR1 and CDR2: SGHAT, FQNNGV. The CDR3 DNA is TGTGCCAGCAGCACCGATGCCCGGGAACTGTTTTTT. As protein: CASSTDARELFF.

This chain links TRBV19 with TRBJ1-6; 10 bases match TRBD1. The CDR3 covers 16 residues. Trimming at V came to 6 bases and at J to 7 bases, leaving 9 bases not matched to a gene. Germline V gene sequence: CDR1 LNHDA, CDR2 SQIVND (reference sequence). CDR3 in amino acids: CASRFGTGAVNSPLHF. CDR3 bases: TGTGCCAGTAGGTTTGGGACAGGGGCTGTAAATTCACCCCTCCACTTT.

The V gene is TRBV9, the J gene TRBJ1-5, with 7 bases lining up with TRBD1. This CDR3 region has 16 residues. The trim removed 4 bases at V and 0 bases at J, leaving 7 bases unmatched. The V gene's germline CDR1 is SGDLS and CDR2 YYNGEE. Written as DNA, the CDR3 is TGTGCCAGCAGCTCATACAGGGGACATAGCAATCAGCCCCAGCATTTT. Protein: CASSSYRGHSNQPQHF. The full variable domain, rest sourced from reference TRBV9 and TRBJ1-5, is DSGVTQTPKHLITATGQRVTLRCSPRSGDLSVYWYQQSLDQGLQFLIQYYNGEERAKGNILERFSAQQFPDLHSELNLSSLELGDSALYFCASSSYRGHSNQPQHFGDGTRLSIL.

The V and J genes are TRBV9 and TRBJ2-2; possible D gene TRBD2, 6 bases. Germline CDR1 reads SGDLS; CDR2 reads YYNGEE. V lost 4 bases and J 3 bases, leaving 13 bases between the germline ends. CDR3 length: 15 residues. The CDR3 reads CASSPGTHDTGELFF. As DNA, the CDR3 is TGTGCCAGCAGCCCTGGGACTCATGACACCGGGGAGCTGTTTTTT.

In its sample, this clone was seen once. This chain connects TRBV2 to TRBJ2-7; 12 nucleotides line up with TRBD2. V lost 6 bases and J lost 6; bases outside the gene matches: 9. This CDR3 has 15 residues. Germline lookup yields CDR1 SNHLY and CDR2 FYNNEI. CDR3 DNA sequence: TGTGCCAGCAGCGACTCTAGCGGGGGGGCCCTCGAGCAGTACTTC. It encodes CASSDSSGGALEQYF.

This CDR3 reads CASSFHMGEYEQYF. DNA for the CDR3: TGTGCCAGCAGTTTTCACATGGGCGAATACGAGCAGTACTTC. The chain links TRBV27 to TRBJ2-7; D call uncertain. The germline V gene has CDR1 MNHEY and CDR2 SMNVEV (reference sequence). Trimming removed 3 bases from V and 4 bases from J, with 13 bases in between. CDR3 length: 14 residues.

The J gene is TRBJ1-2, the V gene TRBV18, with 8 nucleotides matching TRBD1. CDR3 length: 15 residues. Germline V CDR1 and CDR2: KGHSH, LQKENI. J gave up 5 bases and V 6 bases, and 11 bases lay outside the gene matches. The CDR3 DNA is TGTGCCAGCTCCCCTCCCGGACAGGGCCTTTATGGCTACACCTTC. Translating it yields CASSPPGQGLYGYTF.

The chain carries TRBV12-3 or TRBV12-4 and TRBJ1-1; D call uncertain. This CDR3 has 13 amino acids. With 1 base removed from V and 5 bases from J, the gap between germline ends came to 8 bases. The CDR3 loop reads CASSLELRTEAFF. The CDR3 DNA sequence: TGTGCCAGCAGTTTAGAACTGAGGACTGAAGCTTTCTTT.

This rearrangement joins TRBV27 to TRBJ2-5, with D possibly being TRBD1 (7 bases). CDR1 and CDR2 from the germline V gene are MNHEY and SMNVEV (reference sequence). The CDR3 runs to 13 residues. The V and J ends lost 3 bases and 5 bases respectively, with 10 bases between them. CDR3 residues: CASSLEGAETQYF. In nucleotides, the CDR3 is TGTGCCAGCAGTTTGGAGGGGGCGGAGACCCAGTACTTC.

The chain employs TRBV7-2 and TRBJ1-5; 8 bases map to TRBD1. The CDR3 totals 14 residues. CDR1 and CDR2 from the germline V gene are SGHTA and FQGNSA. V lost 4 bases to trimming and J lost 6 bases; unmatched junction nucleotides: 5. This chain's CDR3 is CASSSRTGPQPQHF. The CDR3 region has the DNA TGTGCCAGCAGCTCGCGGACAGGGCCTCAGCCCCAGCATTTT.

This clone has only a few counts. J is TRBJ2-7 and V is TRBV7-8; tentative D call: TRBD1 (5 bases). Germline CDR1 and CDR2: SGHVS and FQNEAQ. With 7 bases removed from V and 2 bases from J, the gap between germline ends came to 12 bases. This CDR3 contains 13 residues. CDR3 region: CASTRQRAYEQYF. As DNA, the CDR3 is TGTGCCAGCACCCGACAGCGCGCCTACGAGCAGTACTTC.

This clone has a handful of counts. V gene TRBV6-1 combines with J gene TRBJ2-7; D is uncertain. Germline CDR1 MNHNS, CDR2 SASEGT. Trimming removed 1 base at V and 5 bases at J, with 3 bases between. The CDR3 is 11 residues long. The CDR3 region is CASSEGHEQYF. The DNA of the CDR3 is TGTGCCAGCAGTGAAGGGCACGAGCAGTACTTC.

This rearrangement joins TRBV7-9 to TRBJ2-1, with TRBD2 identical over 8 bases. Germline loops: CDR1 SEHNR, CDR2 FQNEAQ (reference sequence). CDR3 length equals 16 residues. The ends lost 7 bases at V and 2 bases at J; junction bases unmatched: 10. CDR3 sequence: CASTEPGGYTYNEQFF. The CDR3 DNA reads TGTGCCAGCACCGAACCGGGGGGGTATACCTACAATGAGCAGTTCTTC.

The chain employs TRBV10-2 and TRBJ2-5; TRBD1 aligns across 7 bases. This CDR3 region has 14 residues. V dropped 4 bases and J dropped 5; count of bases not matched to a gene: 7. CDR1 WSHSY and CDR2 SAAADI come from the germline V gene. The CDR3 DNA sequence: TGCGCCAGCAGTGGCCCGACAGGGATGGAGACCCAGTACTTC. Protein product: CASSGPTGMETQYF.

The genes are TRBV4-3 and TRBJ1-2, with TRBD1 matching 7 bases. V trimming: 1 base; J trimming: 8 bases; junction bases outside the gene matches: 13. This CDR3 spans 16 amino acids. CDR1 LGHNA and CDR2 YSLEER come from the germline V gene. CDR3 in amino acids: CASSQASPDRVGGYTF. In DNA form, the CDR3 reads TGCGCCAGCAGCCAAGCGTCCCCCGACAGGGTCGGGGGCTACACCTTC.

The chain is built from TRBV14 and TRBJ1-1; a weak D match, TRBD1 (6 bases). The germline V and J ends were trimmed by 3 bases and 0 bases, with 20 bases remaining between them. Germline lookup yields CDR1 SGHDN and CDR2 FVKESK. The CDR3 is 18 residues long. CDR3 nucleotide sequence: TGTGCCAGCAGCCATAAAAACCCCTGGACAGAAATGAACACTGAAGCTTTCTTT. This encodes CASSHKNPWTEMNTEAFF.

CDR3 sequence (DNA): TGTGCCAGCAGTCCCCGGGACGGATTCAACACTGAAGCTTTCTTT. Its protein is CASSPRDGFNTEAFF. The rearrangement uses TRBV27 and TRBJ1-1, with D perhaps TRBD1 (5 bases). The CDR3 consists of 15 residues. Trimming shortened V by 5 bases and J by 2 bases, and 15 bases separated the two germline ends. In germline, CDR1 is MNHEY, CDR2 SMNVEV (reference sequence).